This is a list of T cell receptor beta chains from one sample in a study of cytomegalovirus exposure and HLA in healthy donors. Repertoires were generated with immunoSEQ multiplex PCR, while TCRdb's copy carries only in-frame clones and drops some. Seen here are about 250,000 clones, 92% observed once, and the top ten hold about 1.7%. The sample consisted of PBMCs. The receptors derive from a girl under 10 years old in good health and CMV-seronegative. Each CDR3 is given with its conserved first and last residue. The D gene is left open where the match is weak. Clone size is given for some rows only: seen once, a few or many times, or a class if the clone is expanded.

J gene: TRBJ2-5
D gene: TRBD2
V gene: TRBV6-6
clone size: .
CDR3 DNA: TGTGCCAGCAGTTATAGCGGACTAGCGGTCATGAAGACCCAGTACTTC
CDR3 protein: CASSYSGLAVMKTQYF

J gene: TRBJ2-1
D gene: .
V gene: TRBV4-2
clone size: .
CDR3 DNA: TGTGCCAGCAGCCCTAACTCAGCGGAACTTTACAATGAGCAGTTCTTC
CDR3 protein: CASSPNSAELYNEQFF

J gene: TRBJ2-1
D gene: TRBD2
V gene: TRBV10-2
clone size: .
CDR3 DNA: TGCGCCACGCAAGCGAGCGGGGGGCCAGCCTACAATGAGCAGTTCTTC
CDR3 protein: CATQASGGPAYNEQFF

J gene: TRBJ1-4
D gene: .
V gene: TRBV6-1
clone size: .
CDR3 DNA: TGTGCCAGCAGCGCCGGAGGATCAAATCCGTTTTTT
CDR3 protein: CASSAGGSNPFF

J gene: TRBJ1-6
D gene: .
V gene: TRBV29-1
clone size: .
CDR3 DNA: TGCAGCGGCCGTCCAGTACGCTCCTATAATTCACCCCTCCACTTT
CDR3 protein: CSGRPVRSYNSPLHF

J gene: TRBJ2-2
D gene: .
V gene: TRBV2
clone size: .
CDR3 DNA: TGTGCCAGCAGCAGAGAAAGGGGGACCGGGGAGCTGTTTTTT
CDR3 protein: CASSRERGTGELFF

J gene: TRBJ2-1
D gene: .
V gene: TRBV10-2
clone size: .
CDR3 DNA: TGCGCCAGCAGAGGACAGCCCTACAATGAGCAGTTCTTC
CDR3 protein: CASRGQPYNEQFF

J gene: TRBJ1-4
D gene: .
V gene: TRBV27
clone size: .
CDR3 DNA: TGTGCCAGCAGTTTAGTACCCGTGGCTGAAAAACTGTTTTTT
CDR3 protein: CASSLVPVAEKLFF

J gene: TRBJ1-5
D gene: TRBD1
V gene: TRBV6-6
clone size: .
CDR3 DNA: TGTGCCAGCTCCCCCGCTCAGGGGGGTGGCAATCAGCCCCAGCATTTT
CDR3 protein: CASSPAQGGGNQPQHF

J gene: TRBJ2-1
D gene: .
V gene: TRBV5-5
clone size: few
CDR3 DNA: TGTGCCAGCAGCTTGGTCGCGGGATCCTCCTACAATGAGCAGTTCTTC
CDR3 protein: CASSLVAGSSYNEQFF

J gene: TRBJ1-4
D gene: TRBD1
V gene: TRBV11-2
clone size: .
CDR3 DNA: TGTGCCAGCAGCTTAGGCCGCGGACAGGGGGCTGCGTCTAATGAAAAACTGTTTTTT
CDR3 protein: CASSLGRGQGAASNEKLFF

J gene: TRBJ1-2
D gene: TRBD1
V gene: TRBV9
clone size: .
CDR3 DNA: TGTGCCAGCAGCACCTTGGACAGGTCCGTAGAGGGCTACACCTTC
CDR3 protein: CASSTLDRSVEGYTF

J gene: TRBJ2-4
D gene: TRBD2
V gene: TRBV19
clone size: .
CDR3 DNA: TGTGCCAGTAGTAGACCGGGACTAAGAAACATTCAGTACTTC
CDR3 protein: CASSRPGLRNIQYF

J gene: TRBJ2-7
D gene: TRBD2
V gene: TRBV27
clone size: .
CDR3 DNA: TGTGCCAGCAGGGGACTAGCGCCCGAGCAGTACTTC
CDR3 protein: CASRGLAPEQYF

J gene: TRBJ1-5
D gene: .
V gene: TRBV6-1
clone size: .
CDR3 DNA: TGTGCCAGCAGTGAAACATATAGCAATCAGCCCCAGCATTTT
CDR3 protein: CASSETYSNQPQHF

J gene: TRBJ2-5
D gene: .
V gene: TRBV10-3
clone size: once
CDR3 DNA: TGTGCCATCAGTGGAGTTGCGGGGACCCAAGAGACCCAGTACTTC
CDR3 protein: CAISGVAGTQETQYF

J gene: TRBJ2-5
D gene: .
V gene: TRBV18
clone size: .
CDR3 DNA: TGTGCCAGCTCAAAACAGGGAACCCAGTACTTC
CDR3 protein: CASSKQGTQYF

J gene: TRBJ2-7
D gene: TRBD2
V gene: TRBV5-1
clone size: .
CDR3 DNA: TGCGCCAGCAGCTTGCAGGTAGCGGGTGGGGAGCAGTACTTC
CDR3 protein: CASSLQVAGGEQYF

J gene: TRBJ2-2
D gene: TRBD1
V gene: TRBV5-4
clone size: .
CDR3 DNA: TGTGCCAGCAGCCCCCGGACAGGGGGCACCGGGGAGCTGTTTTTT
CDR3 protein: CASSPRTGGTGELFF

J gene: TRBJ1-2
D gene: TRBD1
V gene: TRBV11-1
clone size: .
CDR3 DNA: TGTGCCAGCAGCTTGGATTTCGGGGACAGGGGAGGCTACACCTTC
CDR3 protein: CASSLDFGDRGGYTF

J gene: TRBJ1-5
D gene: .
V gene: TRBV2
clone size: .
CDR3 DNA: TGTGCCAGCAGACAAGATAGCAATCAGCCCCAGCATTTT
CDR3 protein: CASRQDSNQPQHF

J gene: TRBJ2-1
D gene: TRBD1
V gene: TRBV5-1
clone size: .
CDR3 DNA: TGCGCCAGCAGGGGGACAGACTACAATGAGCAGTTCTTC
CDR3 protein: CASRGTDYNEQFF

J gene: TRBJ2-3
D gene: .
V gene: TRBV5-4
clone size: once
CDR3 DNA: TGTGCCAGCAGCGTACCAGCCGCCCAGGGCACAGATACGCAGTATTTT
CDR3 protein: CASSVPAAQGTDTQYF

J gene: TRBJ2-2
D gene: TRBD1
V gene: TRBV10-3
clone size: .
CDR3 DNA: TGTGCCATCAGTGAGCCGGGACAGGGAGACACCGGGGAGCTGTTTTTT
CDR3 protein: CAISEPGQGDTGELFF

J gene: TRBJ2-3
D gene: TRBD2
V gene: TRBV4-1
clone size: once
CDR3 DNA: TGCGCCAGCAGCCAAGCGGGACTAGCTGCAGATACGCAGTATTTT
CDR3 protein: CASSQAGLAADTQYF

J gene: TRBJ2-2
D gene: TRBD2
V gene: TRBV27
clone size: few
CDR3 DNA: TGTGCCAGCAGTTTATTAGCGGGTATGAACACCGGGGAGCTGTTTTTT
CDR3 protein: CASSLLAGMNTGELFF

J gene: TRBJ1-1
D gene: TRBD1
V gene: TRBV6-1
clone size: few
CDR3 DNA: TGTGCCAGCAGTCAGAGGACAGGACCTTTCTTT
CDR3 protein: CASSQRTGPFF

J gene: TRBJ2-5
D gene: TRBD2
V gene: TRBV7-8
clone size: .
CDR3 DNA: TGTGCCAGCAGCTTATGGGGGACTAGAGGGAATGAGACCCAGTACTTC
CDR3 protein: CASSLWGTRGNETQYF

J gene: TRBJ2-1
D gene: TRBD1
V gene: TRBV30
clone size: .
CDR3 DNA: TGTGCCTGGAGAGACAGGGGTCATGAGCAGTTCTTC
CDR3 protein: CAWRDRGHEQFF

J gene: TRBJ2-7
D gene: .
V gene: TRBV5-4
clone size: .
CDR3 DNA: TGTGCCAGCAGCTTCAGTATTCCCTCCTACGAGCAGTACTTC
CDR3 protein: CASSFSIPSYEQYF

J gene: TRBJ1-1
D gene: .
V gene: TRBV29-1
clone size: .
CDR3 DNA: TGCAGCGTTGCGGGACCACAGGGCGGGGGAATGAACACTGAAGCTTTCTTT
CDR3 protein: CSVAGPQGGGMNTEAFF

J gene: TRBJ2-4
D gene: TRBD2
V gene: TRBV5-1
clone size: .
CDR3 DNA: TGCGCCAGCAGCTTGGCCCCTTCTGGGGCGGGAGGGCAGGGAAAAAACATTCAGTACTTC
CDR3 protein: CASSLAPSGAGGQGKNIQYF

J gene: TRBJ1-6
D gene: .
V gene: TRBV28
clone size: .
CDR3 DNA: TGTGCCAGCAGTCCAACGACAGGTAGAATTTCGGGATCACCCCTCCACTTT
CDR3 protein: CASSPTTGRISGSPLHF

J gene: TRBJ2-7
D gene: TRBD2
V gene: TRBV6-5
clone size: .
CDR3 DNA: TGTGCCAGCAGTTACCTAGCGGATGCCACCTACGAGCAGTACTTC
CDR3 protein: CASSYLADATYEQYF

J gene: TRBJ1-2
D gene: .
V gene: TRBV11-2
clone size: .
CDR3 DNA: TGTGCCAGCAGCTTAGTCGCGGGCTTCGACTATGGCTACACCTTC
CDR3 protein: CASSLVAGFDYGYTF

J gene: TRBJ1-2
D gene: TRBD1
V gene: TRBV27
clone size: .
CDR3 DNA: TGTGCCAGCAGCCCCGGGACAGGGGGGAATGGCTACACCTTC
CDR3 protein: CASSPGTGGNGYTF

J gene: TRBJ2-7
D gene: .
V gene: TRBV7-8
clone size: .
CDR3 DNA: TGTGCCAGCAGCTTAGGAGGGGGTCCAGACGAGCAGTACTTC
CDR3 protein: CASSLGGGPDEQYF

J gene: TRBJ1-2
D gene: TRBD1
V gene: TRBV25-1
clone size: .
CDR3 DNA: TGTGCCAGCAGACCGGGACAGGGTCGTGTTGGCTACACCTTC
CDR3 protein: CASRPGQGRVGYTF

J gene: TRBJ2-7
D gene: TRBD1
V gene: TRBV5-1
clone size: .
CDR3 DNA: TGCGCCAGCAGCTGGACAGGTTTCGCCTACGAGCAGTACTTC
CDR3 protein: CASSWTGFAYEQYF

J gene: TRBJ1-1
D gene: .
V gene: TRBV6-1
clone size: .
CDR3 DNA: TGTGCCAGCAGTGACCGTAGGGGAAGTTTGAACACTGAAGCTTTCTTT
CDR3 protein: CASSDRRGSLNTEAFF

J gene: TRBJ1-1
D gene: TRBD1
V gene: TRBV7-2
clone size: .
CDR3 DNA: TGTGCCAGCAGCTTCGGGACAGGTTTGAACACTGAAGCTTTCTTT
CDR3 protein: CASSFGTGLNTEAFF

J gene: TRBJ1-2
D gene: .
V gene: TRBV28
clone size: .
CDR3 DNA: TGTGCCAGCAGCCCGGAACAGTTCTATGGCTACACCTTC
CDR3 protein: CASSPEQFYGYTF

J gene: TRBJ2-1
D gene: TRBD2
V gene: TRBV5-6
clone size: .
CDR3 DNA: TGTGCCAGCAGCGGCGGGGGGGCCGGGGTTCGCGATGAGCAGTTCTTC
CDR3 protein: CASSGGGAGVRDEQFF

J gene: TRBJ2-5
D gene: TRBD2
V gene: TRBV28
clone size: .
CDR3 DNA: TGTGCCAGCGCCAAGAGACTAGCGGGCCAAAGTTCTTCCCAAGAGACCCAGTACTTC
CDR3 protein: CASAKRLAGQSSSQETQYF

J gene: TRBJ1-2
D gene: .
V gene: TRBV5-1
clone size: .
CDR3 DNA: TGCGCCAGCAGCTTGGCTCCAGTGGGAGGGGGATATGGCTACACCTTC
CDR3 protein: CASSLAPVGGGYGYTF

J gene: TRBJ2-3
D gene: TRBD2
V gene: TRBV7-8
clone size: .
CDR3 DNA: TGTGCCGGCGGGGGGGCCTTGGGAGATACGCAGTATTTT
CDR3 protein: CAGGGALGDTQYF

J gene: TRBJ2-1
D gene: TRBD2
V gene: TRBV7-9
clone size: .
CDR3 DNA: TGTGCCAGCAGCTCCCCGGGACGGCGGGAGGCTGAGCAGTTCTTC
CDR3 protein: CASSSPGRREAEQFF

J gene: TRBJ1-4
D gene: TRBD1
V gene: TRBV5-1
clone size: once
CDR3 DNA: TGCGCCAGCAGCTTTCAAGGGGGCATGATCGAAAAACTGTTTTTT
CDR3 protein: CASSFQGGMIEKLFF

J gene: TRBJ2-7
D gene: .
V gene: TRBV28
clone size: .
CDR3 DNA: TGTGCCTCTTACGGGGTCTACGAGCAGTACTTC
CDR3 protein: CASYGVYEQYF

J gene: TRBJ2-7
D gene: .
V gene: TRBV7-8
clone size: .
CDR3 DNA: TGTGCCAGCAGCTTAGTCCAGATTTTTACCTACGAGCAGTACTTC
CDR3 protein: CASSLVQIFTYEQYF

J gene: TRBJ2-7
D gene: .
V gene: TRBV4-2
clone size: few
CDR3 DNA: TGTGCCAGCAGCCAAGGGGCGGGTTCCTACGAGCAGTACTTC
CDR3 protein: CASSQGAGSYEQYF

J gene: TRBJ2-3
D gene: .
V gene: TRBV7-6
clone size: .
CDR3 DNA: TGTGCCAGCAGCACCAGGGCAGAGGCCGTCACAGATACGCAGTATTTT
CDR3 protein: CASSTRAEAVTDTQYF

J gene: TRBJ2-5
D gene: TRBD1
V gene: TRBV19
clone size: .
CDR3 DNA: TGTGCCAGTAGTTTCGACAGGGGGCAAGAGACCCAGTACTTC
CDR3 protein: CASSFDRGQETQYF